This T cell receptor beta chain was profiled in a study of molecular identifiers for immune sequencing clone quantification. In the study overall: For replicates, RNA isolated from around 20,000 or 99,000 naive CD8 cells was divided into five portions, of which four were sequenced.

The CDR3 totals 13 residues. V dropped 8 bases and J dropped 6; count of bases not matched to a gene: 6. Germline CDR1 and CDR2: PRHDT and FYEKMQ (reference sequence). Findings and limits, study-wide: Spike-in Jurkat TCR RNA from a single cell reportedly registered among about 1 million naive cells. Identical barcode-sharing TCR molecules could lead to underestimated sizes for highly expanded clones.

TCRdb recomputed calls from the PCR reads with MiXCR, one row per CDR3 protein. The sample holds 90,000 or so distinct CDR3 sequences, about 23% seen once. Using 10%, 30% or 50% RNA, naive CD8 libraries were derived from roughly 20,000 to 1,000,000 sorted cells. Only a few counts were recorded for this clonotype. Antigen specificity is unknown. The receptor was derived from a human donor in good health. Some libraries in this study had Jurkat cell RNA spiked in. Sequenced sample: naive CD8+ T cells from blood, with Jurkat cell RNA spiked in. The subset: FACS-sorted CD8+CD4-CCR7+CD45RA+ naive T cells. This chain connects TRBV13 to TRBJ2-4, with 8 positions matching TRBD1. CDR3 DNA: TGTGCCAGCTCCCCACAGGGGGGAAACATTCAGTACTTC. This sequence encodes CASSPQGGNIQYF.